Listed below are T cell receptor beta chains from one sample, sequenced in a study of shared clonotypes between healthy human individuals. Data came from immunoSEQ multiplex PCR; TCRdb stores just in-frame clones and leaves some out. The table has about 710,000 clones, more than 70% seen once; the top ten hold around 1.8%. Sequenced sample: memory CD4+ T cells sorted from blood. These receptor sequences come from a woman under 40 in good health. CDR3s include the opening cysteine and the closing phenylalanine or tryptophan. Fields, in order: D gene, clone size, V gene, J gene, CDR3 protein, CDR3 DNA. The D gene is left open where the match is weak. The listing skips clone size in some rows; elsewhere it reads once, few, many or a size class.

d_call: -
clone_size: -
v_call: TRBV5-6
j_call: TRBJ2-5
cdr3_aa: CASSGDSQETQYF
cdr3_nt: TGTGCCAGCAGCGGGGACTCCCAAGAGACCCAGTACTTC

d_call: -
clone_size: -
v_call: TRBV6-1
j_call: TRBJ2-3
cdr3_aa: CASRAPTDTQYF
cdr3_nt: TGTGCCAGCAGGGCTCCTACAGATACGCAGTATTTT

d_call: -
clone_size: -
v_call: TRBV28
j_call: TRBJ1-2
cdr3_aa: CASSLQVGYGYTF
cdr3_nt: TGTGCCAGCAGTCTACAGGTGGGCTATGGCTACACCTTC

d_call: -
clone_size: -
v_call: TRBV2
j_call: TRBJ2-5
cdr3_aa: CATGSIEETQYF
cdr3_nt: TGTGCCACAGGGTCGATTGAAGAGACCCAGTACTTC

d_call: -
clone_size: -
v_call: TRBV5-1
j_call: TRBJ1-1
cdr3_aa: CASSLGSKGAEAFF
cdr3_nt: TGCGCCAGCAGCTTGGGATCCAAAGGGGCTGAAGCTTTCTTT

d_call: TRBD1
clone_size: -
v_call: TRBV28
j_call: TRBJ2-7
cdr3_aa: CASRDPQGSEQYF
cdr3_nt: TGTGCCAGCAGGGATCCACAGGGGTCCGAGCAGTACTTC

d_call: -
clone_size: -
v_call: TRBV6-5
j_call: TRBJ1-1
cdr3_aa: CAAGGSEAFF
cdr3_nt: TGTGCCGCGGGAGGGTCTGAAGCTTTCTTT

d_call: TRBD1
clone_size: -
v_call: TRBV11-3
j_call: TRBJ2-1
cdr3_aa: CASSLGDRAFYNEQFF
cdr3_nt: TGTGCCAGCAGCTTGGGTGACAGGGCTTTCTACAATGAGCAGTTCTTC

d_call: TRBD1
clone_size: -
v_call: TRBV28
j_call: TRBJ2-7
cdr3_aa: CASSRGQVPYEQYF
cdr3_nt: TGTGCCAGCAGCCGGGGACAGGTCCCCTACGAGCAGTACTTC

d_call: -
clone_size: -
v_call: TRBV28
j_call: TRBJ2-7
cdr3_aa: CASSSPLGGDEQYF
cdr3_nt: TGTGCCAGCAGTTCTCCCCTGGGAGGCGACGAGCAGTACTTC

d_call: -
clone_size: few
v_call: TRBV7-9
j_call: TRBJ2-7
cdr3_aa: CASKQGASYEQYF
cdr3_nt: TGTGCCAGCAAGCAGGGCGCCTCCTACGAGCAGTACTTC

d_call: TRBD2
clone_size: -
v_call: TRBV5-1
j_call: TRBJ2-1
cdr3_aa: CASSPTPGLAGSNEQFF
cdr3_nt: TGCGCCAGCAGCCCCACTCCGGGACTAGCGGGATCCAATGAGCAGTTCTTC

d_call: TRBD2
clone_size: -
v_call: TRBV29-1
j_call: TRBJ2-2
cdr3_aa: CSITRGGAGELFF
cdr3_nt: TGCAGCATAACACGGGGGGGAGCCGGGGAGCTGTTTTTT

d_call: -
clone_size: -
v_call: TRBV18
j_call: TRBJ2-7
cdr3_aa: CASSLQPLGNADEQYF
cdr3_nt: TGTGCCAGCTCACTCCAACCGTTGGGAAACGCCGACGAGCAGTACTTC

d_call: -
clone_size: many
v_call: TRBV7-9
j_call: TRBJ1-1
cdr3_aa: CASSFPPGPGAFF
cdr3_nt: TGTGCCAGCAGCTTCCCCCCGGGACCCGGGGCTTTCTTT

d_call: TRBD1
clone_size: -
v_call: TRBV4-2
j_call: TRBJ1-1
cdr3_aa: CASSQETGAEAFF
cdr3_nt: TGTGCCAGCAGCCAGGAGACAGGGGCTGAAGCTTTCTTT

d_call: -
clone_size: -
v_call: TRBV6-1
j_call: TRBJ1-2
cdr3_aa: CASLDLGVNYGYTF
cdr3_nt: TGTGCCAGCCTGGATCTCGGGGTTAACTATGGCTACACCTTC

d_call: -
clone_size: -
v_call: TRBV18
j_call: TRBJ2-2
cdr3_aa: CASSGRGSGELFF
cdr3_nt: TGTGCCAGCTCAGGCAGGGGTTCCGGGGAGCTGTTTTTT

d_call: -
clone_size: -
v_call: TRBV29-1
j_call: TRBJ2-1
cdr3_aa: CSVVQSSYNEQFF
cdr3_nt: TGCAGCGTTGTCCAGAGCTCCTACAATGAGCAGTTCTTC

d_call: -
clone_size: few
v_call: TRBV7-8
j_call: TRBJ2-7
cdr3_aa: CASSLTHSGEGYEQYF
cdr3_nt: TGTGCCAGCAGCTTAACCCACTCGGGAGAAGGCTACGAGCAGTACTTC

d_call: -
clone_size: -
v_call: TRBV2
j_call: TRBJ2-5
cdr3_aa: CASSGAPRETQYF
cdr3_nt: TGTGCCAGCAGTGGTGCGCCACGCGAGACCCAGTACTTC

d_call: TRBD1
clone_size: -
v_call: TRBV19
j_call: TRBJ2-5
cdr3_aa: CASSTPGQGAETQYF
cdr3_nt: TGTGCCAGTAGTACACCGGGACAGGGGGCGGAGACCCAGTACTTC

d_call: TRBD1
clone_size: -
v_call: TRBV29-1
j_call: TRBJ2-7
cdr3_aa: CSVEGDRVGVGSVEQYF
cdr3_nt: TGCAGCGTTGAAGGGGACAGGGTGGGTGTAGGCTCGGTCGAGCAGTACTTC

d_call: -
clone_size: -
v_call: TRBV6-5
j_call: TRBJ1-1
cdr3_aa: CASQGMAGAFF
cdr3_nt: TGTGCCAGCCAAGGGATGGCAGGGGCTTTCTTT

d_call: TRBD1
clone_size: -
v_call: TRBV28
j_call: TRBJ1-2
cdr3_aa: CASSSGALGGRTNYGYTF
cdr3_nt: TGTGCCAGCAGTTCAGGGGCCCTAGGGGGCCGTACAAACTATGGCTACACCTTC

d_call: -
clone_size: -
v_call: TRBV2
j_call: TRBJ1-4
cdr3_aa: CASSRRQDTNEKLFF
cdr3_nt: TGTGCCAGCAGTAGACGACAGGACACAAATGAAAAACTGTTTTTT

d_call: TRBD2
clone_size: -
v_call: TRBV2
j_call: TRBJ2-3
cdr3_aa: CASSGGSGSWDTQYF
cdr3_nt: TGTGCCAGCAGTGGGGGCAGCGGGAGTTGGGATACGCAGTATTTT

d_call: -
clone_size: few
v_call: TRBV7-9
j_call: TRBJ2-2
cdr3_aa: CASSREFGELFF
cdr3_nt: TGTGCCAGCAGCCGGGAGTTCGGGGAGCTGTTTTTT

d_call: -
clone_size: -
v_call: TRBV6-5
j_call: TRBJ1-6
cdr3_aa: CASSYWGNSPLHF
cdr3_nt: TGTGCCAGCAGTTACTGGGGAAATTCACCCCTCCACTTT

d_call: TRBD1
clone_size: -
v_call: TRBV7-9
j_call: TRBJ1-4
cdr3_aa: CASSLGAGGEIGEKLFF
cdr3_nt: TGTGCCAGCAGCTTAGGGGCAGGGGGCGAAATCGGCGAAAAACTGTTTTTT

d_call: TRBD2
clone_size: -
v_call: TRBV27
j_call: TRBJ2-3
cdr3_aa: CASTRDYLRTDTQYF
cdr3_nt: TGTGCCAGCACCCGGGACTACCTGCGCACAGATACGCAGTATTTT

d_call: TRBD2
clone_size: once
v_call: TRBV11-2
j_call: TRBJ2-1
cdr3_aa: CASSLTSGAYNEQFF
cdr3_nt: TGTGCCAGCAGCTTGACTAGCGGCGCCTACAATGAGCAGTTCTTC

d_call: TRBD1
clone_size: -
v_call: TRBV10-3
j_call: TRBJ1-1
cdr3_aa: CAISDTTGGLNTEAFF
cdr3_nt: TGTGCCATCAGTGATACGACAGGGGGACTTAACACTGAAGCTTTCTTT

d_call: TRBD2
clone_size: -
v_call: TRBV4-2
j_call: TRBJ2-1
cdr3_aa: CASSRGLAGGQQFF
cdr3_nt: TGTGCCAGCAGCCGGGGACTAGCGGGAGGTCAGCAGTTCTTC

d_call: TRBD1
clone_size: few
v_call: TRBV28
j_call: TRBJ1-2
cdr3_aa: CASSFLADRGHYGYTF
cdr3_nt: TGTGCCAGCAGTTTCCTGGCGGACAGGGGGCACTATGGCTACACCTTC

d_call: -
clone_size: few
v_call: TRBV10-1
j_call: TRBJ2-2
cdr3_aa: CATRSGLDTGELFF
cdr3_nt: TGCGCCACCCGTTCCGGGTTAGACACCGGGGAGCTGTTTTTT

d_call: TRBD2
clone_size: -
v_call: TRBV27
j_call: TRBJ2-1
cdr3_aa: CASTGLARNEQFF
cdr3_nt: TGTGCCAGCACCGGACTAGCGCGCAATGAGCAGTTCTTC

d_call: TRBD1
clone_size: -
v_call: TRBV29-1
j_call: TRBJ2-7
cdr3_aa: CSATGDHHEQYF
cdr3_nt: TGCAGCGCCACAGGGGACCACCACGAGCAGTACTTC

d_call: -
clone_size: -
v_call: TRBV11-2
j_call: TRBJ2-7
cdr3_aa: CASSLAGGNEQYF
cdr3_nt: TGTGCCAGCAGTCTAGCCGGAGGGAACGAGCAGTACTTC

d_call: TRBD2
clone_size: -
v_call: TRBV9
j_call: TRBJ2-1
cdr3_aa: CASSAGLATYNEQFF
cdr3_nt: TGTGCCAGCAGCGCGGGACTAGCGACATACAATGAGCAGTTCTTC

d_call: -
clone_size: -
v_call: TRBV19
j_call: TRBJ1-1
cdr3_aa: CASTRAIETEAFF
cdr3_nt: TGTGCCAGTACGAGGGCGATTGAGACTGAAGCTTTCTTT

d_call: -
clone_size: -
v_call: TRBV7-9
j_call: TRBJ2-1
cdr3_aa: CASSLLAAEEQFF
cdr3_nt: TGTGCCAGCAGCTTACTTGCGGCAGAAGAGCAGTTCTTC